Described below is a single T cell receptor (beta chain) sequence and its context. Regulatory T cells were sorted from thawed PBMCs rested overnight at 37°C with around 220 IU/ml IL-2. V lost 4 bases to trimming and J lost 0 bases, with 12 bases between them. Germline CDR1 MGHRA, CDR2 YSYEKL. The CDR3 is 16 residues long. The record originates from a study of Tregs in tolerant kidney transplant recipients. The assay was immunoSEQ multiplex PCR, and TCRdb's table has in-frame clones only and misses some. The data show tens of thousands of clones, 70% to 90% seen once. Specimen: Tregs from blood, collected before the transplant. J is TRBJ2-2 and V is TRBV4-1; maybe TRBD1 (6 bases). The clonotype originates from a human donor who received a combined kidney and bone marrow transplant. For the CDR3, the DNA is TGCGCCAGCAGCCCACAACGGACAGCGAACACCGGGGAGCTGTTTTTT. It yields the protein CASSPQRTANTGELFF.